Below are 11 T cell receptor beta chains sequenced from a single sample in a study of a mutant IDH1 vaccine in newly diagnosed glioma. The method was immunoSEQ multiplex PCR; TCRdb's version includes in-frame clones alone and lacks a portion of them. The table has about 32,000 clones, approximately 80% seen once. Time point in this sample: baseline, week 1 (first vaccination visit). The treatment here: pre-vaccination baseline after standard-of-care therapy. The sample here was PBMCs, taken from a glioma patient treated with radiotherapy, temozolomide or both. The receptors shown here come from a man aged 25 to 45 with glioma.

The chain recombines TRBV30 with TRBJ1-2; TRBD1 matches at 8 bases. Germline V gene lookup returns CDR1 GTSNPN and CDR2 SVGIG (reference sequence). V lost 1 base, J lost 8 bases, and 6 bases stayed unmatched. This CDR3 comprises 13 residues. CDR3 in DNA: TGTGCCTGGAGTGAAGACAGGGGACGGGGCTACACCTTC. This sequence encodes CAWSEDRGRGYTF.

This clone was detected only once. The junction departs from the called germline gene at one end, perhaps through a read error. This chain links TRBV30 with TRBJ1-2; D is undetermined. Germline V lookup: CDR1 GTSNPN, CDR2 SVGIG (reference sequence). The CDR3 has 12 residues. CDR3 region: CAWMPRLESLWF. CDR3 sequence (DNA): TGTGCCTGGATGCCCCGGCTCGAGAGCTTGTGGTTC.

This clone appeared a single time. The chain joins TRBV15 to TRBJ1-4; no firm D call. The germline CDR1 and CDR2 sequences are LNHNV and YYDKDF (reference sequence). The ends were cut back, 7 bases at V and 7 bases at J, with 16 bases in the middle. This CDR3 is built from 14 residues. The CDR3 DNA sequence: TGTGCCACCACCCCGCAGTCCCCGGGTGAAAAACTGTTTTTT. Protein sequence: CATTPQSPGEKLFF.

V is TRBV2 and J is TRBJ1-4, with D maybe TRBD1 (6 bases). The CDR3 length is 12 residues. Trimming removed 5 bases at V and 8 bases at J, with 9 bases between. The germline V gene encodes CDR1 SNHLY and CDR2 FYNNEI. The CDR3 region has the DNA TGTGCCAGCAGTAAAGGGGGAGAAAAACTGTTTTTT. The encoded protein is CASSKGGEKLFF.

The chain has TRBV29-1 and TRBJ1-1; D remains ambiguous. The CDR3 loop spans 13 amino acids. CDR1 SQVTM and CDR2 ANQGSEA come from the germline V gene. The ends were cut back, 0 bases at V and 5 bases at J, with 10 bases in the middle. DNA for the CDR3: TGCAGCGTTGAAGACGGGGAGCGGACTGAAGCTTTCTTT. Residues: CSVEDGERTEAFF.

This chain links TRBV6-5 with TRBJ1-3; tentative D call: TRBD1 (5 bases). V was shortened by 6 bases and J by 2 bases, with 11 bases between the two germline ends. CDR1 and CDR2 (germline): MNHEY, SVGAGI. The CDR3 is made up of 14 amino acids. The CDR3 protein is CASSRDRAGNTIYF. The CDR3 nucleotides read TGTGCCAGCAGCCGAGACAGAGCTGGAAACACCATATATTTT.

This clone was seen a handful of times. The chain links TRBV2 to TRBJ1-1; D is undetermined. This CDR3 is 12 amino acids long. The germline CDR1 and CDR2 sequences are SNHLY and FYNNEI. Trimming took off 6 bases at V and 8 bases at J, with 13 bases between the two ends. This chain's CDR3 is CASRVADGEAFF. CDR3 bases: TGTGCCAGCAGGGTAGCGGACGGGGAAGCTTTCTTT.

The chain links TRBV7-2 to TRBJ2-7; 9 bases fit TRBD2. The CDR3 is 15 residues long. Germline lookup yields CDR1 SGHTA and CDR2 FQGNSA. The trim removed 5 bases at V and 3 bases at J, leaving 8 bases unmatched. CDR3 region: CASSSGLARNYEQYF. The CDR3 DNA reads TGTGCCAGCAGCAGCGGACTAGCGAGGAACTACGAGCAGTACTTC. The full variable domain, in which reference TRBV7-2 and TRBJ2-7 provide the parts outside the CDR3, is GAGVSQSPSNKVTEKGKDVELRCDPISGHTALYWYRQSLGQGLEFLIYFQGNSAPDKSGLPSDRFSAERTGGSVSTLTIQRTQQEDSAVYLCASSSGLARNYEQYFGPGTRLTVT.

The gene calls are TRBV19 and TRBJ1-5, with 7 bases fitting TRBD1. The CDR3 covers 14 residues. Germline V gene data show CDR1 as LNHDA and CDR2 as SQIVND (reference sequence). J lost 7 bases, V lost 9 bases, and 12 bases had no gene match. The CDR3 bases are TGTGCCAGCGGGGAGGGAGGGGGCTGGCAGCCCCAGCATTTT. Protein sequence: CASGEGGGWQPQHF.

The rearrangement links TRBV4-1 to TRBJ1-4; 7 bases are shared with TRBD1. The CDR3 spans 14 residues. The V gene's germline CDR1 is MGHRA and CDR2 YSYEKL. V lost 2 bases, J lost 8 bases, and 5 bases stayed unmatched. The CDR3 spells CASSQPGTVEKLFF. The CDR3 DNA reads as TGCGCCAGCAGCCAACCAGGGACAGTAGAAAAACTGTTTTTT.

The chain carries TRBV5-1 and TRBJ2-1; 10 bases are a match to TRBD1. Per the germline V gene, CDR1 is SGHRS and CDR2 is YFSETQ. The CDR3 runs 17 residues. V was pared by 0 bases and J by 5 bases, with 8 bases of the junction left unmatched. The CDR3 sequence is CASSLAVGQGVDNEQFF. The CDR3 nucleotides read TGCGCCAGCAGCTTGGCGGTAGGACAGGGGGTGGACAATGAGCAGTTCTTC.